This T cell receptor (beta chain) stems from a study of blood T cells in healthy people across ages (dated by TCRdb to the mid-2010s). General notes on the study: In model experiments, template switching captured roughly one uniquely barcoded TCR beta cDNA molecule for every two T cells. Using deep sequencing normalized with unique cDNA molecular identifiers, the study measured how TCR beta repertoire diversity changes with age. To avoid experimental bias, donors of different ages were randomly spread across the sequencing lanes. Two additional independent replicas of 1 million unique cDNA reads from the same blood draw were analyzed for two donors (one aged 18 to 30 and one aged 80 or older). The donors were divided into four age groups: young (average around 17 years), middle-aged (approximately 42), aged (around 59) and long-lived (82). The investigation overall reported the following: Compared with the aged group, the long-lived group had more naive CD4+ T cells, fewer expanded clones and increased TCR diversity, a pattern suggesting age selection. The percentage of naive T cells measured by flow cytometry correlated strongly with observed TCR beta diversity. Because donor CMV infection status was unknown, age-related changes in expanded clonotypes were potentially confounded. Because profiling used bulk unsorted PBMCs, naive and antigen-experienced compartments could not be compared conclusively. Estimates of total diversity based on one million sequenced T cells were regarded as lower bounds and as underestimates. Observed TCR beta diversity per million T cells fell roughly linearly with age, and a significant reduction was already apparent by age about 36.

To prepare the library, 5' RACE was applied. Sequencing was performed on an Illumina HiSeq 2500. A second PCR of about 6 to 12 cycles was run with a J-beta primer mix and a sample-barcoded 5' primer. A unique molecular identifier was introduced onto each TCR beta cDNA molecule by a template-switch 5' adaptor carrying 12 random nucleotides. Each sample yielded at least 2.5 million CDR3-containing paired-end reads. All of the RNA was converted into first-strand cDNA using the Mint cDNA synthesis kit, with a TRBC-specific oligonucleotide serving as the primer. All cDNA was treated with uracil-DNA glycosylase and then went through a first 18-cycle PCR with the universal primers M1SS and BC2_uni_R. Per the authors' processing: Each sample was normalized by randomly selecting 1 million high-quality reads, each carrying a distinct molecular identifier. Reads with shared molecular identifiers were discarded instead of being binned into consensus sequences. MiTCR, run with a Q25 quality threshold and the strictest error-elimination algorithm, handled CDR3 identification, clonotype clustering and error correction. A nonparametric unseen species model with Euler transformation was used to estimate lower-bound total TCR beta diversity. TCRdb passed the public sequencing reads through fastp at Q25 and MiXCR, retaining productive beta sequences. Every distinct CDR3 protein forms one entry, paired with its most common genes and DNA. The V and J calls were determined by TCRdb, not by the authors. The sample profile shows over 1.5 million distinct CDR3 sequences; around 50% of them were found once. Together, the top ten hold over 2% of the sample.

This clonotype was recorded once. Its target antigen remains unknown. No clone much larger than this one lies a single base away; base qualities are absent. Its CDR3 holds 14 amino acids, cysteine through phenylalanine. CDR3 DNA only is kept here, 42 bases in frame from base 1. Per the germline V gene, MNHEY is the CDR1 and SVGEGT is the CDR2. Cut back by 0 bases and 1 base, the V and J ends lie 7 bases apart. The roughly 38 donors, aged roughly 6 to 95 years, were systemically healthy Caucasian individuals from Russia. Each donor gave 8 to 10 milliliters of peripheral blood, drawn into EDTA-treated Vacutainer tubes. Ficoll-Paque density-gradient centrifugation was used to isolate PBMCs, with at least 6.5 million obtained per sample. Total RNA, at least 6 micrograms per sample, was extracted from PBMCs with Trizol reagent. Naive CD45RAhigh/CD27high T cell percentages were measured by flow cytometry on a PBMC aliquot from every donor.

The clonotype comes from a woman aged 40 to 50 in good health. Source material: blood. The receptor chain draws on TRBV6-2 or TRBV6-3 and TRBJ2-7; no confident D gene assignment can be made. The sequenced DNA is TGTGCCAGCAGTTACTCCGGCTGGTCCTACGAGCAGTACTTC. It codes for CASSYSGWSYEQYF.